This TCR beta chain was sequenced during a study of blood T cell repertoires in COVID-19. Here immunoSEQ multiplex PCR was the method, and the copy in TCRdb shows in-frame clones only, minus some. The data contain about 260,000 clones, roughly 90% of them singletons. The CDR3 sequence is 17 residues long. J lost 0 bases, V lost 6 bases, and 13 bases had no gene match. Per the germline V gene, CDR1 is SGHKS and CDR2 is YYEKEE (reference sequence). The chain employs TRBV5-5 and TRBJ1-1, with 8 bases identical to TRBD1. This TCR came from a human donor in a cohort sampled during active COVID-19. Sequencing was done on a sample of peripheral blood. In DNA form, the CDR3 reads TGTGCCAGCACCCATCCGGACAGGGAGCTACTGAACACTGAAGCTTTCTTT. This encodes CASTHPDRELLNTEAFF. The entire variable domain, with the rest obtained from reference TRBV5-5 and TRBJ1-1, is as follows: DAGVTQSPTHLIKTRGQQVTLRCSPISGHKSVSWYQQVLGQGPQFIFQYYEKEERGRGNFPDRFSARQFPNYSSELNVNALLLGDSALYLCASTHPDRELLNTEAFFGQGTRLTVV.